Shown below are 20 T cell receptor beta chains from a single sample sequenced in a study of early T cells in non-severe SARS-CoV-2 infection. TCRdb reprocessed the 5' RACE reads with MiXCR, giving one entry per CDR3 protein. The sample consists of some 80,000 distinct CDR3 sequences, roughly an eighth of them appearing once. Sequenced sample: whole blood. The receptors shown here come from an adult who was a healthcare worker with PCR-confirmed SARS-CoV-2 infection or an uninfected control (not recorded which).

CDR3 in amino acids: CSARIAGRTDTQYF. DNA of the CDR3: TGCAGTGCTAGAATAGCGGGCCGGACAGATACGCAGTATTTT. The gene calls are TRBV20-1 and TRBJ2-3, with 7 bases identical to TRBD2. The V segment lost 2 bases and the J segment 3 bases; nucleotides outside the gene matches: 5. The CDR3 spans 14 residues. Germline values: CDR1 DFQATT, CDR2 SNEGSKA (reference sequence).

This clonotype was seen a few times. Here the CDR3 reads CATSDSEPKGTGLDCEQYF. The CDR3 bases are TGTGCCACCAGTGATTCCGAGCCGAAGGGCACAGGGTTGGACTGCGAGCAGTACTTC. The chain employs TRBV24-1 and TRBJ2-7, with D possibly being TRBD1 (6 bases). Trimming shortened V by 2 bases and J by 6 bases, and 28 bases separated the two germline ends. This CDR3 is 19 amino acids long. CDR1 is KGHDR, CDR2 SFDVKD, per germline.

The chain employs TRBV7-9 and TRBJ2-3, with D unresolved. Germline V gives CDR1 SEHNR, CDR2 FQNEAQ (reference sequence). Trimming left V 8 bases short and J 2 bases short, with 5 bases between. The CDR3 contains 11 residues. The CDR3 spells CASANTDTQYF. The CDR3 nucleotides are TGTGCCAGCGCAAACACAGATACGCAGTATTTT.

The chain carries TRBV7-9 and TRBJ2-5, with 9 bases that match TRBD2. The germline V gene has CDR1 SEHNR and CDR2 FQNEAQ (reference sequence). CDR3 length: 17 residues. V lost 5 bases and J lost 1; bases outside the gene matches: 11. CDR3 residues: CASSEGTSSKRQETQYF. CDR3 coding DNA: TGTGCCAGCAGCGAGGGGACTAGCTCGAAGCGCCAAGAGACCCAGTACTTC.

This clonotype was seen only a few times. The chain combines TRBV2 with TRBJ2-2, with D perhaps matching TRBD1 (5 bases). Germline lookup yields CDR1 SNHLY and CDR2 FYNNEI. Trimming pared 7 bases from V and 7 bases from J, leaving 16 bases between. The CDR3 contains 14 residues. The CDR3 loop reads CASKGYSGFGELFF. For the CDR3, the DNA is TGTGCCAGCAAGGGGTACTCAGGTTTCGGGGAGCTGTTTTTT.

This clonotype appeared a few times. The rearrangement links TRBV7-9 to TRBJ1-1; D unresolved. Germline loops: CDR1 SEHNR, CDR2 FQNEAQ (reference sequence). V was shortened by 6 bases and J by 1 base, with 9 bases between the two germline ends. There are 13 residues in the CDR3. The DNA of the CDR3 is TGTGCCAGCAGTTTCACAGCGAACACTGAAGCTTTCTTT. Residues: CASSFTANTEAFF.

The table lists this clonotype with many counts. The J gene is TRBJ2-7, the V gene TRBV20-1; D unresolved. This CDR3 spans 12 amino acids. V was clipped by 2 bases and J by 3 bases, with 8 bases between them. CDR1 and CDR2 from the germline V gene are DFQATT and SNEGSKA (reference sequence). Here the CDR3 reads CSARTRIYEQYF. The CDR3 DNA reads TGCAGTGCTAGAACCAGAATCTACGAGCAGTACTTC.

In its sample, this clonotype was seen many times. V is TRBV11-3 and J is TRBJ2-3; 8 bases are shared with TRBD2. V lost 5 bases to trimming and J lost 4 bases; unmatched junction nucleotides: 5. Per the germline V gene, CDR1 is SGHNT and CDR2 is YENEEA. This CDR3 has 14 residues. CDR3 amino acids: CASSHRGGADTQYF. CDR3 DNA sequence: TGTGCCAGCAGCCATCGGGGGGGCGCAGATACGCAGTATTTT.

This clonotype was counted many times. V and J are TRBV9 and TRBJ2-3; either TRBD1 or TRBD2 may fit D (5 bases each). In germline, CDR1 is SGDLS, CDR2 YYNGEE. The CDR3 is 14 amino acids. Deletions cut 2 bases from V and 2 bases from J, with 9 bases between. CDR3 residues: CASSVGPNTDTQYF. DNA of the CDR3: TGTGCCAGCAGCGTGGGACCCAACACAGATACGCAGTATTTT.

There are a few counts of this clonotype. This sequence joins TRBV3-1 and TRBJ1-1; D possibly corresponds to TRBD1 (5 bases). V was trimmed by 4 bases and J by 6 bases, leaving 9 bases between them. Looked up from germline, CDR1 is LGHDT and CDR2 is YNNKEL (reference sequence). CDR3 size: 12 residues. CDR3 sequence: CASSPTGSEAFF. CDR3 nucleotide sequence: TGTGCCAGCAGCCCTACAGGTTCTGAAGCTTTCTTT.

The chain links TRBV5-1 to TRBJ1-6; D gene ambiguous. This CDR3 has 15 amino acids. V was pared by 4 bases and J by 4 bases, with 12 bases between. The germline gives CDR1 SGHRS, CDR2 YFSETQ. The CDR3 region has the DNA TGCGCCAGCAGCCCCCGGACGGGTTATAATTCACCCCTCCACTTT. This gives the protein CASSPRTGYNSPLHF.

This clonotype was seen many times. J is TRBJ2-3 and V is TRBV6-2 or TRBV6-3; TRBD2 matches 9 bases. The J segment lost 3 bases and the V segment lost 8 bases, leaving 9 bases of the junction unmatched. Germline CDR1 is MNHEY and CDR2 is SVGEGT. The CDR3 consists of 15 residues. This chain's CDR3 is CASEKALAGTDTQYF. The CDR3 DNA follows: TGTGCCAGCGAAAAGGCTCTAGCGGGGACAGATACGCAGTATTTT.

The V gene is TRBV29-1, the J gene TRBJ2-5, with TRBD1 as a possible D gene (6 bases). Between the trimmed V and J ends, which lost 7 bases and 2 bases, there was a span of 11 bases. Germline V gene lookup returns CDR1 SQVTM and CDR2 ANQGSEA. This CDR3 region has 12 residues. The CDR3 nucleotides are TGCAGCGGCCTGGGACAACAAGAGACCCAGTACTTC. This encodes CSGLGQQETQYF.

Many counts were recorded for this clonotype. V gene TRBV5-6 combines with J gene TRBJ1-1, with TRBD1 matching over 10 bases. Germline-derived CDR1 and CDR2 are SGHDT and YYEEEE. Trimming removed 2 bases from V and 0 bases from J; junction bases left unmatched: 4. The CDR3 extends over 16 amino acids. CDR3 protein: CASSFRQGALNTEAFF. The CDR3 DNA is TGTGCCAGCAGCTTCCGACAGGGGGCCTTGAACACTGAAGCTTTCTTT.

This CDR3 reads CASSVVETQYF. The CDR3 nucleotides are TGTGCCAGCAGCGTAGTTGAGACCCAGTACTTC. The chain uses TRBV9 and TRBJ2-5; no clear D. Germline CDR1 is SGDLS and CDR2 is YYNGEE. Trimming removed 0 bases at V and 5 bases at J, with 2 bases between. The CDR3 covers 11 residues.

This clonotype was recorded at least ten times. The CDR3 coding sequence is TGTGCCAGTGGGGACAGGCCTTACGAGCAGTACTTC. Amino acid sequence: CASGDRPYEQYF. The V call is TRBV19, the J call TRBJ2-7, with TRBD1 identical over 8 bases. V trimming: 8 bases; J trimming: 4 bases; junction bases outside the gene matches: 4. The germline gives CDR1 LNHDA, CDR2 SQIVND (reference sequence). This CDR3 is built from 12 residues.

This clonotype was picked up a small number of times. The CDR3 region is CASSSGTSGANEQFF. The CDR3 region has the DNA TGTGCCAGCAGCTCCGGGACTAGCGGCGCTAATGAGCAGTTCTTC. The genes are TRBV5-6 and TRBJ2-1, with 11 bases identical to TRBD2. V lost 3 bases to trimming and J lost 7 bases; unmatched junction nucleotides: 6. The CDR3 runs to 15 residues. Germline V CDR1 and CDR2: SGHDT, YYEEEE.

This sequence joins TRBV2 and TRBJ1-4, with D uncertain. The CDR3 consists of 14 residues. Looked up from germline, CDR1 is SNHLY and CDR2 is FYNNEI. Between the trimmed V and J ends, which lost 6 bases and 0 bases, there was a span of 8 bases. CDR3 sequence reads: CASSPFATNEKLFF. The CDR3 DNA reads TGTGCCAGCAGCCCATTTGCAACTAATGAAAAACTGTTTTTT.

This clonotype was seen more than once but under ten times. The chain employs TRBV27 and TRBJ2-5; 8 bases are shared with TRBD2. CDR3 length equals 15 residues. Germline CDR1 and CDR2: MNHEY and SMNVEV (reference sequence). J gave up 4 bases and V 1 base, and 5 bases lay outside the gene matches. The CDR3 DNA is TGTGCCAGCAGTTTATGGGAAGCGGGAGTAGAGACCCAGTACTTC. Encoded protein: CASSLWEAGVETQYF.

This clonotype was counted ten times or more. The CDR3 here is CASSQVDDRDGYTF. In DNA form, the CDR3 reads TGTGCCAGCAGCCAAGTTGACGACAGGGACGGCTACACCTTC. V and J are TRBV3-1 and TRBJ1-2, with 7 bases matching TRBD1. The germline V gene has CDR1 LGHDT and CDR2 YNNKEL (reference sequence). CDR3 length: 14 amino acids. V was clipped by 1 base and J by 8 bases; unmatched bases: 7.